The 19 T cell receptor beta chains below come from one sample, sequenced in a study of T cell repertoires in cytomegalovirus infection. TCRdb re-called the reads with MiXCR, one entry per CDR3 protein. The sample contains about 220,000 distinct CDR3 sequences, approximately 38% of which appear only once. These TCRs are of unknown antigen specificity. The sequencing here drew on CD8+ T cells from cultured PBMCs, taken from culture after CMV antigen stimulation. Receptors originate from a human donor in good health (CMV status not recorded). Some clones in this sample may be carry-over from other donors' samples.

The V and J genes are TRBV12-3 or TRBV12-4 and TRBJ2-2, with D perhaps TRBD1 or TRBD2 (5 bases each). V lost 9 bases to trimming and J lost 5 bases, with 13 bases between them. The CDR3 is made up of 13 amino acids. The CDR3 sequence is CASCRDLTGELFF. CDR3 sequence (DNA): TGTGCCAGTTGCCGGGACCTAACCGGGGAGCTGTTTTTT.

This chain uses TRBV7-2 with TRBJ1-2; D might be TRBD1 (6 bases). The germline V gene encodes CDR1 SGHTA and CDR2 FQGNSA. This CDR3 comprises 16 residues. The germline V and J ends were trimmed by 5 bases and 4 bases, with 20 bases remaining between them. The CDR3, as DNA: TGTGCCAGCAGCACTTTTCAGGACAGTGGATTCTATGGCTACACCTTC. The encoded protein is CASSTFQDSGFYGYTF. Complete variable domain (other parts from reference TRBV7-2 and TRBJ1-2): GAGVSQSPSNKVTEKGKDVELRCDPISGHTALYWYRQSLGQGLEFLIYFQGNSAPDKSGLPSDRFSAERTGGSVSTLTIQRTQQEDSAVYLCASSTFQDSGFYGYTFGSGTRLTVV.

The rearrangement joins TRBV11-2 to TRBJ2-7; D tentatively reads TRBD1 or TRBD2 (5 bases each). Trimming took off 5 bases at V and 5 bases at J, with 16 bases between the two ends. Germline V lookup: CDR1 SGHAT, CDR2 FQNNGV. CDR3 length: 14 amino acids. The CDR3 reads CASSPAGTPDEQYF. In nucleotides, the CDR3 is TGTGCCAGCAGCCCAGCCGGGACGCCAGACGAGCAGTACTTC.

The table lists this clonotype with a few counts. The J gene is TRBJ2-5, the V gene TRBV7-9; D may be TRBD1 (6 bases). Germline V gene data show CDR1 as SEHNR and CDR2 as FQNEAQ (reference sequence). The length of the CDR3 is 12 residues. V dropped 5 bases and J dropped 10 bases, with 14 bases sitting between them. DNA of the CDR3: TGTGCCAGCAGCGAAACTCAGGGGAGCCAGTACTTC. This encodes CASSETQGSQYF.

This chain links TRBV13 with TRBJ2-1; 11 bases fit TRBD2. The J segment lost 9 bases and the V segment lost 4 bases, leaving 8 bases of the junction unmatched. Germline V lookup: CDR1 PRHDT, CDR2 FYEKMQ (reference sequence). CDR3 length equals 15 residues. The CDR3 bases are TGTGCCAGCAGCTCCGGTAGCGGGGGGGCCCTTGAGCAGTTCTTC. It specifies CASSSGSGGALEQFF.

The count of this clonotype is one. A read error is possible here, since a much larger clone lies one base away. The chain carries TRBV7-2 and TRBJ2-3; tentatively, D is TRBD1 or TRBD2 (5 bases each). Germline lookup yields CDR1 SGHTA and CDR2 FQGNSA. The CDR3 covers 18 residues. V shed 4 bases and J shed 4 bases, with 24 bases lying between them. The CDR3 reads CASSSPRDQIGFADTQYF. CDR3 DNA sequence: TGTGCCAGCAGCTCTCCCCGGGACCAGATAGGATTTGCAGATACGCAGTATTTT.

V usage is TRBV7-6 and J usage is TRBJ2-3; 12 nucleotides align to TRBD2. From germline, CDR1 is SGHVS and CDR2 FNYEAQ. This CDR3 has 13 residues. J gave up 5 bases and V 9 bases, and 3 bases lay outside the gene matches. For the CDR3, the DNA is TGTGCCAGTGGACTAGCGGGATTAGATACGCAGTATTTT. Translated, it gives CASGLAGLDTQYF.

The chain couples TRBV20-1 to TRBJ2-3, with 7 bases matching TRBD1. There are 13 residues in the CDR3. V was pared by 5 bases and J by 3 bases, with 5 bases of the junction left unmatched. Germline V lookup: CDR1 DFQATT, CDR2 SNEGSKA (reference sequence). The CDR3 is CSAPDRKTDTQYF. CDR3 nucleotides: TGCAGTGCTCCGGACAGGAAAACAGATACGCAGTATTTT.

This chain's CDR3 is CASSPRGQGPYEQYF. For the CDR3, the DNA is TGTGCCAGCTCCCCCAGGGGACAGGGCCCCTACGAGCAGTACTTC. This chain joins TRBV7-8 and TRBJ2-7; 9 nucleotides match TRBD1. The CDR3 is made up of 15 amino acids. V dropped 8 bases and J dropped 2; count of bases not matched to a gene: 10. Germline V CDR1 and CDR2: SGHVS, FQNEAQ.

CDR3 in DNA: TGTGCCAGCAGCCAAAAGGCGGGGGGTACGGATACGCAGTATTTT. It is translated as CASSQKAGGTDTQYF. The chain is built from TRBV7-3 and TRBJ2-3, with 8 bases lining up with TRBD2. Trimming removed 5 bases from V and 6 bases from J; junction bases left unmatched: 10. Germline V gene sequence: CDR1 SGHTA, CDR2 FQGTGA. The CDR3 extends over 15 amino acids.

This chain connects TRBV19 to TRBJ2-2; 8 bases are a match to TRBD1. V lost 11 bases to trimming and J lost 2 bases; unmatched junction nucleotides: 13. CDR1 and CDR2 from the germline V gene are LNHDA and SQIVND (reference sequence). The CDR3 consists of 16 residues. The CDR3: CAGRNRGTDNTGELFF. Written as DNA, the CDR3 is TGTGCCGGCCGAAACAGGGGGACAGACAACACCGGGGAGCTGTTTTTT.

The rearrangement joins TRBV7-9 to TRBJ1-1; 8 positions match TRBD1. V was pared by 5 bases and J by 3 bases, with 11 bases of the junction left unmatched. The CDR3 totals 16 residues. CDR1 is SEHNR and CDR2 is FQNEAQ in the germline V gene (reference sequence). The CDR3: CASSTRQGPKDTEAFF. CDR3 sequence (DNA): TGTGCCAGCAGCACGAGACAGGGGCCTAAGGACACTGAAGCTTTCTTT.

In its sample, this clonotype was seen a few times. The CDR3 coding sequence is TGCGCCAGCAGCCTGAGACAGGGAACTAGCAATGAGCAGTTCTTC. It yields the protein CASSLRQGTSNEQFF. The chain recombines TRBV5-1 with TRBJ2-1; 7 nucleotides agree with TRBD1. V trimming: 4 bases; J trimming: 6 bases; junction bases outside the gene matches: 10. The CDR3 runs to 15 residues. Germline loops: CDR1 SGHRS, CDR2 YFSETQ.

This clonotype was recorded only once. This chain joins TRBV25-1 and TRBJ1-2; tentative D call: TRBD1 (5 bases). V was clipped by 0 bases and J by 6 bases, with 8 bases between them. From germline, CDR1 is MGHDK and CDR2 SYGVNS. The CDR3 runs to 13 residues. CDR3 residues: CASSEYIGDGYTF. DNA for the CDR3: TGTGCCAGCAGTGAATATATAGGGGATGGCTACACCTTC.

V gene TRBV11-2 combines with J gene TRBJ2-5, with unresolved D. The CDR3 has 13 amino acids. Germline V CDR1 and CDR2: SGHAT, FQNNGV. V was cut by 1 base and J by 2 bases, with 5 bases left in between. DNA for the CDR3: TGTGCCAGCAGCTTAGTTATTCAAGAGACCCAGTACTTC. Translating it yields CASSLVIQETQYF.

The chain recombines TRBV6-5 with TRBJ1-1; TRBD1 aligns across 8 bases. V trimming: 2 bases; J trimming: 5 bases; junction bases outside the gene matches: 4. This CDR3 has 14 residues. CDR1 and CDR2 from the germline V gene are MNHEY and SVGAGI. The CDR3 loop reads CASSYSRGRTEAFF. DNA for the CDR3: TGTGCCAGCAGTTACAGCAGGGGGCGGACTGAAGCTTTCTTT.

The V call is TRBV12-3 or TRBV12-4, the J call TRBJ2-3; 8 positions match TRBD1. Unmatched junction bases numbered 4, after V lost 5 bases and J lost 0 bases. This CDR3 has 15 amino acids. The CDR3: CASSKTGVSTDTQYF. CDR3 DNA: TGTGCCAGCAGTAAGACAGGGGTTAGCACAGATACGCAGTATTTT.

This clonotype was observed a few times. Mismatch with germline at one junction end may stem from a read error. This sequence joins TRBV4-1 and TRBJ1-1; D not certain. The CDR3 covers 15 residues. The V gene's germline CDR1 is MGHRA and CDR2 YSYEKL. CDR3 in amino acids: CASSQPRTGGTEAFF. The CDR3 DNA reads TGTGCCAGCAGCCAGCCAAGGACGGGCGGGACTGAAGCTTTCTTT.

The chain employs TRBV2 and TRBJ1-2, with 8 bases aligning to TRBD1. With 4 bases clipped from V and 12 bases from J, the junction kept 13 bases outside the gene matches. The CDR3 extends over 14 amino acids. Germline CDR1 and CDR2: SNHLY and FYNNEI. CDR3 coding DNA: TGTGCCAGCAGTGCTTACAGGGGGGACCAAGAGGACACCTTC. Its protein product is CASSAYRGDQEDTF.